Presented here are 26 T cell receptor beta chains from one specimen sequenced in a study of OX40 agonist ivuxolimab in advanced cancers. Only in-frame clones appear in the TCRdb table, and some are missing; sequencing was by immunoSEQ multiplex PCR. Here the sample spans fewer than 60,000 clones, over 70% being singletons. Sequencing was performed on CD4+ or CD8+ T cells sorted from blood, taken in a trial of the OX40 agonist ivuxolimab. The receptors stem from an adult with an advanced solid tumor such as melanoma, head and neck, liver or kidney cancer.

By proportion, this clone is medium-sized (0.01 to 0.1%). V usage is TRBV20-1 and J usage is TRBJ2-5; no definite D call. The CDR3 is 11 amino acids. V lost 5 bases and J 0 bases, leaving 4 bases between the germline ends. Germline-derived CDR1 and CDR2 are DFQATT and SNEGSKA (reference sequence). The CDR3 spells CSAVDQETQYF. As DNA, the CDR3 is TGCAGTGCTGTAGACCAAGAGACCCAGTACTTC.

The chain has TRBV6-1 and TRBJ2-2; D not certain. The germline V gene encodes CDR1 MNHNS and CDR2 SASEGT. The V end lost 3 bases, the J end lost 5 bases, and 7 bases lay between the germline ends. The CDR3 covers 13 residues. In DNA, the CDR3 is TGTGCCAGCAGTGATGTAGTTACCGGGGAGCTGTTTTTT. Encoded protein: CASSDVVTGELFF.

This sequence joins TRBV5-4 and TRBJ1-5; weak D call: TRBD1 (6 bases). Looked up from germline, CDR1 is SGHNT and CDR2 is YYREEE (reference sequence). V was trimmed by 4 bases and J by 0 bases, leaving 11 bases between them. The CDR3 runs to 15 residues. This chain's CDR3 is CASSDNRVSNQPQHF. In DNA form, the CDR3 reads TGTGCCAGCAGCGATAACAGGGTTAGCAATCAGCCCCAGCATTTT.

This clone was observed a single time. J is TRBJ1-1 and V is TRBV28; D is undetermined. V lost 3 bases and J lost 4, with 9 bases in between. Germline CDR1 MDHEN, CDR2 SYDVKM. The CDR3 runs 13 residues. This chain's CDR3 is CASSLVGVTEAFF. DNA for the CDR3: TGTGCCAGCAGTTTGGTTGGGGTCACTGAAGCTTTCTTT.

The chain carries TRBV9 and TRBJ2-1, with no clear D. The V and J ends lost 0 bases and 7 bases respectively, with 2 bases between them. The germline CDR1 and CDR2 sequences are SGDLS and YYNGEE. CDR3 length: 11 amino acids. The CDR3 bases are TGTGCCAGCAGCGTAGAGAATGAGCAGTTCTTC. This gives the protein CASSVENEQFF.

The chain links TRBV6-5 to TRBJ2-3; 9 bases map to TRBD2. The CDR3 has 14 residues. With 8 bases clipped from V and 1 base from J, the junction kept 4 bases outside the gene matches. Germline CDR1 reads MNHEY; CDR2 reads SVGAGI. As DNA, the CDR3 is TGTGCCAGCTCCCAGCGGGAGGGCACAGATACGCAGTATTTT. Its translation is CASSQREGTDTQYF.

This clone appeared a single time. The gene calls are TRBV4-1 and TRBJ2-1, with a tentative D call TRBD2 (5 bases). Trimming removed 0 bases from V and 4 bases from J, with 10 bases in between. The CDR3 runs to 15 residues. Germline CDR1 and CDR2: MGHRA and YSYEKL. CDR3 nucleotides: TGCGCCAGCAGCCAAGATTGGACTGTTTACAATGAGCAGTTCTTC. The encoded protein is CASSQDWTVYNEQFF.

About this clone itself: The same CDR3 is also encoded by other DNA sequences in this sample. CDR3 DNA: TGTGCCAGCAGCTCCGGGACAGGGTCTTCACCCCTCCACTTT. It codes for CASSSGTGSSPLHF. The rearrangement links TRBV7-2 to TRBJ1-6, with 9 bases that match TRBD1. V gave up 4 bases and J gave up 9 bases; unmatched junction bases: 4. CDR1 is SGHTA, CDR2 FQGNSA, per germline. The CDR3 is made up of 14 amino acids.

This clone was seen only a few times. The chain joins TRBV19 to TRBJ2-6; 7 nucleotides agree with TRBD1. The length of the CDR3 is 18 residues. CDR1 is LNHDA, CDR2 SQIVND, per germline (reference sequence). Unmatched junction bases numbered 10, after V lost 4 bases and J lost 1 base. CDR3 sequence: CASSKGTVSYSGANVLTF. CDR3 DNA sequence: TGTGCCAGTAGTAAGGGGACAGTTAGTTATTCTGGGGCCAACGTCCTGACTTTC.

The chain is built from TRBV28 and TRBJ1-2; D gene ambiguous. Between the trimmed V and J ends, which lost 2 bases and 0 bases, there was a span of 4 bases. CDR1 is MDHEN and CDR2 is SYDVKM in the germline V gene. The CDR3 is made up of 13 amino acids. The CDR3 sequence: CASSLRANYGYTF. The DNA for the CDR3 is TGTGCCAGCAGTTTAAGGGCTAACTATGGCTACACCTTC.

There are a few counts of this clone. CDR3 sequence reads: CASSRTGRTEAFF. The CDR3 nucleotides read TGTGCCAGCAGCCGGACAGGGCGGACTGAAGCTTTCTTT. V gene TRBV14 combines with J gene TRBJ1-1; 8 bases line up with TRBD1. V was pared by 4 bases and J by 5 bases, with 3 bases of the junction left unmatched. This CDR3 spans 13 amino acids. In germline, CDR1 is SGHDN, CDR2 FVKESK.

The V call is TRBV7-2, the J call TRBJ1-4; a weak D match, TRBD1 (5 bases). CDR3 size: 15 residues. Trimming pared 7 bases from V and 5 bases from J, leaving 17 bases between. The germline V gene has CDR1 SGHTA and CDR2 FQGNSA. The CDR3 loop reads CASTARELGNEKLFF. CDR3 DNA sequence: TGTGCCAGCACCGCCAGGGAGTTAGGGAATGAAAAACTGTTTTTT.

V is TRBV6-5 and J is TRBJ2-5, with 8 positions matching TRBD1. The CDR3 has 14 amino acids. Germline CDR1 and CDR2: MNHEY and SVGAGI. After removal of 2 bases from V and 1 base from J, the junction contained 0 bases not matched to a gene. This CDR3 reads CASSYGTGQETQYF. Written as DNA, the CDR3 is TGTGCCAGCAGTTACGGGACAGGCCAAGAGACCCAGTACTTC.

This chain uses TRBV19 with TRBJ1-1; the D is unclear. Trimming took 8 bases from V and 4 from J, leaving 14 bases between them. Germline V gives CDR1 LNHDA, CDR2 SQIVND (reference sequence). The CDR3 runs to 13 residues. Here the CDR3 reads CASRGLRGTEAFF. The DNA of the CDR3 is TGTGCCAGTCGCGGGCTGCGGGGCACTGAAGCTTTCTTT.

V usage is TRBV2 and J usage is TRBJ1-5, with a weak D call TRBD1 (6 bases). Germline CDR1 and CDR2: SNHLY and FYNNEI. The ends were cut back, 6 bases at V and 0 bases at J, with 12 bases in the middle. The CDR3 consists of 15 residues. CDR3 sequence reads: CASRMGTTSNQPQHF. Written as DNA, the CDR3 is TGTGCCAGCAGGATGGGGACAACTAGCAATCAGCCCCAGCATTTT. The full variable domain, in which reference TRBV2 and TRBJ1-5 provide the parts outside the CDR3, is EPEVTQTPSHQVTQMGQEVILRCVPISNHLYFYWYRQILGQKVEFLVSFYNNEISEKSEIFDDQFSVERPDGSNFTLKIRSTKLEDSAMYFCASRMGTTSNQPQHFGDGTRLSIL.

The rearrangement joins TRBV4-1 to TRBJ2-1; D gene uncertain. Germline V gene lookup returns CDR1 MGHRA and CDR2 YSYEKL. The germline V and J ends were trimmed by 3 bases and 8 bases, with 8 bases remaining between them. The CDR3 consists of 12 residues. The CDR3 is CASSHTRDEQFF. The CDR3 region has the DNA TGCGCCAGCAGCCACACGAGAGATGAGCAGTTCTTC.

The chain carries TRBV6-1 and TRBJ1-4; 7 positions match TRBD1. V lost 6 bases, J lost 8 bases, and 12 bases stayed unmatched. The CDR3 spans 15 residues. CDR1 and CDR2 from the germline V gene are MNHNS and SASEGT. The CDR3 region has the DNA TGTGCCAGCAGGGACTATAGACAGGGAGAGGAAAAACTGTTTTTT. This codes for CASRDYRQGEEKLFF.

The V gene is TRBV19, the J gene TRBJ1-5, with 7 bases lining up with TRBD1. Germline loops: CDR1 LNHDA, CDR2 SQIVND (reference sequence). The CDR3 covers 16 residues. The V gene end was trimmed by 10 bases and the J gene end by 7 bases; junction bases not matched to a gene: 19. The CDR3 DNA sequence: TGTGCCACCACACCAGGGGGAGGGGTCATAATCCAGCCCCAGCATTTT. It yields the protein CATTPGGGVIIQPQHF.

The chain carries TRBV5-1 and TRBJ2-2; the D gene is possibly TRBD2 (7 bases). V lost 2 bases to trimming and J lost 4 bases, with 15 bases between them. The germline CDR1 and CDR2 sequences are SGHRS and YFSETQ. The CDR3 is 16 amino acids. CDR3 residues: CASSFTFRGGTGELFF. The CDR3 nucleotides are TGCGCCAGCAGCTTCACCTTTAGGGGGGGCACCGGGGAGCTGTTTTTT.

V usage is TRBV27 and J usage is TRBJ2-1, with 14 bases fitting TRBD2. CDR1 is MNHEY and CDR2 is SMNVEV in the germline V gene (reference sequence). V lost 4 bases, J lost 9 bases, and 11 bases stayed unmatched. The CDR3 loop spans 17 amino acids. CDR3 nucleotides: TGTGCCAGCAGTTCATACGAGACTAGCGGGAGGGCTGGTGAGCAGTTCTTC. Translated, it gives CASSSYETSGRAGEQFF.

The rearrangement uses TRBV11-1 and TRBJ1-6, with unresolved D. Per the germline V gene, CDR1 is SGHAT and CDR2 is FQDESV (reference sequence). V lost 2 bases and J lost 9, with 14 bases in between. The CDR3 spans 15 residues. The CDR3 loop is CASSLRESSLSPLHF. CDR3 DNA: TGTGCCAGCAGCTTAAGGGAGAGCTCCCTTTCACCCCTCCACTTT.

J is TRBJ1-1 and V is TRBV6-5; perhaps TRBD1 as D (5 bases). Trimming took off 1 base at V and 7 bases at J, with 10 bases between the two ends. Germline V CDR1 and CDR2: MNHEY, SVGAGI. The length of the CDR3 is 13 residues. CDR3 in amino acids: CASSYYRDFEAFF. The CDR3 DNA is TGTGCCAGCAGTTACTACCGGGACTTTGAAGCTTTCTTT.

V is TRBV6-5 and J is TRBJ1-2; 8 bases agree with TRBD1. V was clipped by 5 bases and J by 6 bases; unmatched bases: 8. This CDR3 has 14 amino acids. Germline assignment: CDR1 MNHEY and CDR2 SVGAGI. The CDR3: CASSANRGSDGYTF. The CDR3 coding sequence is TGTGCCAGCAGTGCGAACAGGGGGTCGGATGGCTACACCTTC.

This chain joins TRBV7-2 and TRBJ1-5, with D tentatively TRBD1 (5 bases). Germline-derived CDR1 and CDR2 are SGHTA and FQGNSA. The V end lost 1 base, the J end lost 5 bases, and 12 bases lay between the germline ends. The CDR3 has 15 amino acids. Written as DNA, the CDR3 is TGTGCCAGCAGCTTAGGGCAGGGTTTGTATCAGCCCCAGCATTTT. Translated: CASSLGQGLYQPQHF.

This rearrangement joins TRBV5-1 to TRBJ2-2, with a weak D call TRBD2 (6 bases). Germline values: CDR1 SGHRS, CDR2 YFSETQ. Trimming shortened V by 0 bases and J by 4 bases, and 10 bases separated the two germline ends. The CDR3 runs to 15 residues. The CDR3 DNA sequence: TGCGCCAGCAGCTTGGCGCGGGGCCCCACCGGGGAGCTGTTTTTT. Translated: CASSLARGPTGELFF.

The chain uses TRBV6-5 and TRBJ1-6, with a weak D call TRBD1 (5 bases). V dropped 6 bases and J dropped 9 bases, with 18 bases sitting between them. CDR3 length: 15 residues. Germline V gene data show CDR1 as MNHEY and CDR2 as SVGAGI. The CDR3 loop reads CASRLDRESLSPLHF. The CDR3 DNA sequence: TGTGCCAGCAGGCTAGACAGAGAATCCCTTTCACCCCTCCACTTT.